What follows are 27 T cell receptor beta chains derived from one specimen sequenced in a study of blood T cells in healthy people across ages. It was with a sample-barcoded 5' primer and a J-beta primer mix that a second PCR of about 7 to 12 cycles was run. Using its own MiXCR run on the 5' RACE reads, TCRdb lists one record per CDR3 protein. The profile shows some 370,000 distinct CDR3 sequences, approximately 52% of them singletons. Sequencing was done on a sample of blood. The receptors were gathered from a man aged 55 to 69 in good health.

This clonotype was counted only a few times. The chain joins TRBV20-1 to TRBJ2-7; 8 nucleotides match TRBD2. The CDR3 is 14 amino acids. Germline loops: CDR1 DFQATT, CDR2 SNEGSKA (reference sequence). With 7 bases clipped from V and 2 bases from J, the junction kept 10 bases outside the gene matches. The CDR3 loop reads CSGRGASFTYEQYF. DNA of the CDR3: TGCAGTGGGCGGGGGGCATCTTTCACCTACGAGCAGTACTTC.

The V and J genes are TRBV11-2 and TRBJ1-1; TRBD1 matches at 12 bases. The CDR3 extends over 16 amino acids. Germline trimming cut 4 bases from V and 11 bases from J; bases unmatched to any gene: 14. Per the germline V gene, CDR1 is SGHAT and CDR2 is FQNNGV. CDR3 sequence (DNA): TGTGCCAGCAGCTCTGAGCGTCTGGGACAGGGGGCTGTGGCTTTCTTT. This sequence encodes CASSSERLGQGAVAFF.

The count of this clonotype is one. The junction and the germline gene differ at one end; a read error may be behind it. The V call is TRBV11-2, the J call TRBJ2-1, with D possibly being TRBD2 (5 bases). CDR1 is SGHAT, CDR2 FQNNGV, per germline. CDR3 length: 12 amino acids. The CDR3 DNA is TGTGCCGGCAGCTTATTTGGGGAGACCCAGTTCTTC. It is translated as CAGSLFGETQFF.

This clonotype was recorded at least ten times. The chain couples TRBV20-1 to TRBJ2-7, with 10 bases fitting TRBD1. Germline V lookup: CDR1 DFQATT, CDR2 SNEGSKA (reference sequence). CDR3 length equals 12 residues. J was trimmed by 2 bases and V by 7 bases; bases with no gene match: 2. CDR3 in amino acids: CSGTGGPYEQYF. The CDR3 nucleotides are TGCAGTGGGACAGGGGGACCCTACGAGCAGTACTTC.

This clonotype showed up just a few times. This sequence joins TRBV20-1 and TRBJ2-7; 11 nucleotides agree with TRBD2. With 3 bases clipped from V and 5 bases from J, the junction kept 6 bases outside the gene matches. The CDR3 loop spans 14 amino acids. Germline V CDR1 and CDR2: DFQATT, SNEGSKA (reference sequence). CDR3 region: CSASFSGRANEQYF. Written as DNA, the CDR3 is TGCAGTGCTAGCTTTAGCGGGAGGGCCAACGAGCAGTACTTC.

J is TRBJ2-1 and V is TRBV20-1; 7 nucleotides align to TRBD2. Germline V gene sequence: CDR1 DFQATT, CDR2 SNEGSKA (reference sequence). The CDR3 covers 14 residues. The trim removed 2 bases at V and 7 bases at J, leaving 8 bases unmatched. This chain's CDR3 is CSARSRAGSNEQFF. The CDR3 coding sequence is TGCAGTGCTAGAAGTCGAGCGGGAAGTAATGAGCAGTTCTTC.

The DNA of the CDR3 is TGTGCCACCAGTGACCCCTCCAGGGAATACAATGAGCAGTACTTC. Residues: CATSDPSREYNEQYF. This chain connects TRBV24-1 to TRBJ2-1; D is possibly TRBD1 (5 bases). TRBJ2-7 matches the DNA end more closely, so the J call is doubtful. Germline CDR1 KGHDR, CDR2 SFDVKD. The CDR3 runs to 15 residues.

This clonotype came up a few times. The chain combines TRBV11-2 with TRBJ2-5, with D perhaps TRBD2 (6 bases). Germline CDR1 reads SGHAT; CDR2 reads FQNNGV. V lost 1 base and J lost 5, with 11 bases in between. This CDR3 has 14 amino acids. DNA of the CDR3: TGTGCCAGCAGCTTAGGGGGGGTGGGGGAGACCCAGTACTTC. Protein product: CASSLGGVGETQYF.

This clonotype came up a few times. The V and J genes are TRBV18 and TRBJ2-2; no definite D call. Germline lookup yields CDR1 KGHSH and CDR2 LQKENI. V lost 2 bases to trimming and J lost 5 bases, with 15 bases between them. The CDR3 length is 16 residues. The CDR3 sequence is CASSPVTPSWTGELFF. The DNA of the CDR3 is TGTGCCAGCTCACCAGTGACACCCTCGTGGACCGGGGAGCTGTTTTTT.

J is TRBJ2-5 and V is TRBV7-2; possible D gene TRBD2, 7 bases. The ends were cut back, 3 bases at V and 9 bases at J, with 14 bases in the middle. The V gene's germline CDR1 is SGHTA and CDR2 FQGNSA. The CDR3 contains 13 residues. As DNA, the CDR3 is TGTGCCAGCAGCTTGGGGGGGGGCAACCCCCAGTACTTC. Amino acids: CASSLGGGNPQYF.

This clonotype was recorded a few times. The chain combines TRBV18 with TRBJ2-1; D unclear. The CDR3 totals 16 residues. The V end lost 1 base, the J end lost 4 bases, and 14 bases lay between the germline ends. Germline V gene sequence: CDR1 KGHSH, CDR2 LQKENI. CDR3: CASSPLTTSEYNEQFF. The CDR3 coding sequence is TGTGCCAGCTCACCACTGACAACTTCCGAATACAATGAGCAGTTCTTC.

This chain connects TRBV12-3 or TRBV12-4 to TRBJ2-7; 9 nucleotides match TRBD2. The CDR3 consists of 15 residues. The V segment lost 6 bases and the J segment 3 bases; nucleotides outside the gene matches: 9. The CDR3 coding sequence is TGTGCCAGCAGAGATAGCGGGGGCGGTGGCTACGAGCAGTACTTC. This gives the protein CASRDSGGGGYEQYF.

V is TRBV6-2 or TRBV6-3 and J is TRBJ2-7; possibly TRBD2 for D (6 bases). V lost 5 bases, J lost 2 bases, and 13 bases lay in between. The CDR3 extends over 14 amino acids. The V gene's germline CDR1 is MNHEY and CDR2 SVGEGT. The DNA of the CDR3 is TGTGCCAGCAGTGGGACTGTAACGGCCTACGAGCAGTACTTC. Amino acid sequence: CASSGTVTAYEQYF.

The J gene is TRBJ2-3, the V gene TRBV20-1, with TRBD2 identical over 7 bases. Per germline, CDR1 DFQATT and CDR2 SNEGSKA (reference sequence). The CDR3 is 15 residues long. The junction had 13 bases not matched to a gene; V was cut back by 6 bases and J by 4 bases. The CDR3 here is CSAPVLAGESDTQYF. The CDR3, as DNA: TGCAGTGCCCCCGTCTTGGCGGGAGAATCAGATACGCAGTATTTT.

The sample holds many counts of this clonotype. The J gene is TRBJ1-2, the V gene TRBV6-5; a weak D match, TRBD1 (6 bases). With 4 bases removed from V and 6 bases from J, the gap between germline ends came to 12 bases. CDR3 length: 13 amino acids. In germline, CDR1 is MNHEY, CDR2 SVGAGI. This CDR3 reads CASSSGTFDGYTF. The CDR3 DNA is TGTGCCAGCAGTTCCGGGACATTTGATGGCTACACCTTC.

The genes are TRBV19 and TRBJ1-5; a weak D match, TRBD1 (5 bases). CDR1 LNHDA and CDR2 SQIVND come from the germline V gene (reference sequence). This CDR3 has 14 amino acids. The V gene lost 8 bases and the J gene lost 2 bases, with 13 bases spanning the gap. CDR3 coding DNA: TGTGCCAGTGAGCCGGGGGACGGCAATCAGCCCCAGCATTTT. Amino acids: CASEPGDGNQPQHF.

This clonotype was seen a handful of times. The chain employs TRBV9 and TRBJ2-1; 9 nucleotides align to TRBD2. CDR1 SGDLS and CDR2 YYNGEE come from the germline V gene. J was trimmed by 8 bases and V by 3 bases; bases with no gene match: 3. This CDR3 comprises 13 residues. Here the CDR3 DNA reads TGTGCCAGCAGCGCACGCGGGAGGGATGAGCAGTTCTTC. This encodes CASSARGRDEQFF.

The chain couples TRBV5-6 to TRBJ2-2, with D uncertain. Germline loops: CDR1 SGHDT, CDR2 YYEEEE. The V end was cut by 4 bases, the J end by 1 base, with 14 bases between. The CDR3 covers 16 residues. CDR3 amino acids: CASSRYSSGNTGELFF. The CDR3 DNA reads TGTGCCAGCAGCCGTTACTCCTCCGGGAACACCGGGGAGCTGTTTTTT.

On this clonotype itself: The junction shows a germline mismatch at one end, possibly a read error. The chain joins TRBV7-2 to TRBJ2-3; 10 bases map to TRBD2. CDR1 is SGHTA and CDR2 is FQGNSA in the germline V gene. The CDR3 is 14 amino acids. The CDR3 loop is CASGFQRGGHTQYF. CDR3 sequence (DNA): TGTGCCAGCGGCTTCCAGCGGGGGGGGCATACGCAGTATTTT. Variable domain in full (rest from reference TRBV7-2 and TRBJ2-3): GAGVSQSPSNKVTEKGKDVELRCDPISGHTALYWYRQSLGQGLEFLIYFQGNSAPDKSGLPSDRFSAERTGGSVSTLTIQRTQQEDSAVYLCASGFQRGGHTQYFGPGTRLTVL.

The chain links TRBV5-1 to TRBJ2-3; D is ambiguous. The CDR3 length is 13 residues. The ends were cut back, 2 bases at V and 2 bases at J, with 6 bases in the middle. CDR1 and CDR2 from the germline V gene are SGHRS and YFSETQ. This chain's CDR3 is CASSFQDTDTQYF. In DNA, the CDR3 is TGCGCCAGCAGCTTTCAGGACACAGATACGCAGTATTTT.

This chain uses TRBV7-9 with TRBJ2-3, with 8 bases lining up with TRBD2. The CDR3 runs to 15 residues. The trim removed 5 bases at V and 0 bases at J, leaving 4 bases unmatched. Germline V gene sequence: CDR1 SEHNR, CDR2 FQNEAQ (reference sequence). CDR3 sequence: CASSMQRGSTDTQYF. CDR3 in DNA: TGTGCCAGCAGCATGCAGCGGGGGAGCACAGATACGCAGTATTTT. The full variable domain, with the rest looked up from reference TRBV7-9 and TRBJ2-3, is DTGVSQNPRHKITKRGQNVTFRCDPISEHNRLYWYRQTLGQGPEFLTYFQNEAQLEKSRLLSDRFSAERPKGSFSTLEIQRTEQGDSAMYLCASSMQRGSTDTQYFGPGTRLTVL.

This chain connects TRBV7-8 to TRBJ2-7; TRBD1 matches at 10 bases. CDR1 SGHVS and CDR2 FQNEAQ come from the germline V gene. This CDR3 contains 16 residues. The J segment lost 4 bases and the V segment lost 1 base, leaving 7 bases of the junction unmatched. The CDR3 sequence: CASSLEPGQGWYEQYF. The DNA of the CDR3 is TGTGCCAGCAGCTTAGAACCGGGACAGGGGTGGTACGAGCAGTACTTC.

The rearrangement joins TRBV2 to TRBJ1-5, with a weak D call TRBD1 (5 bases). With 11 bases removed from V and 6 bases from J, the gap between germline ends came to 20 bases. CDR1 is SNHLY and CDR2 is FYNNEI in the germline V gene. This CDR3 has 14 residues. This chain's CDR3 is CASEGLQGGQPQHF. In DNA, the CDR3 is TGTGCCTCCGAGGGTCTCCAGGGAGGTCAGCCCCAGCATTTT.

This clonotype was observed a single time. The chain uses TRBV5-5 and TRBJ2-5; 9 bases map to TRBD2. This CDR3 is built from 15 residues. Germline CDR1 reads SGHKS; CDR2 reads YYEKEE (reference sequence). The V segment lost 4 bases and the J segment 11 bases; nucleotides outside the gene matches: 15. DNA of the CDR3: TGTGCCAGCAGCCATCAGCGGGGGGCGCACTATGAGCAGTACTTC. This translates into CASSHQRGAHYEQYF.

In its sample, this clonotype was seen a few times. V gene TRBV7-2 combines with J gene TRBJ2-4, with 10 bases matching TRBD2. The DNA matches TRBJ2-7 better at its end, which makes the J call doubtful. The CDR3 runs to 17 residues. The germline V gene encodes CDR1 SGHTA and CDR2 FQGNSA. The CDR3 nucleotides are TGTGCCAGCAGCTTAGCGGCTAGCGGGAGTTCCCCTTACGAGCAGTACTTC. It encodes CASSLAASGSSPYEQYF.

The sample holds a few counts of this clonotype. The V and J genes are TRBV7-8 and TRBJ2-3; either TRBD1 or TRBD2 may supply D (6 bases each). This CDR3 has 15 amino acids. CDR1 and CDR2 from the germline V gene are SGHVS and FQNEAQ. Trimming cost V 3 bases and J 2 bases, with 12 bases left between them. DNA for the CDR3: TGTGCCAGCAGCTTGGGGGGCCGCGACACAGATACGCAGTATTTT. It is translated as CASSLGGRDTDTQYF.

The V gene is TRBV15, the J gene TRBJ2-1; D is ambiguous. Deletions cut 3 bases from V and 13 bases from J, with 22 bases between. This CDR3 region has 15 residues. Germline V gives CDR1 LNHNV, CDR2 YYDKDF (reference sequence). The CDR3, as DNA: TGTGCCACCAGCAGTCCGAATCCGGGCGCGGTGACCCAGTTCTTC. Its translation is CATSSPNPGAVTQFF.